This entry describes one T cell receptor (beta chain). This clonotype was seen repeatedly, ten times or more. Its recognized antigen is unknown. One junction end does not reproduce the germline sequence, and a read error may be involved. The data belong to a study of CD8 T cells in ankylosing spondylitis (TCRdb year 2017). Regarding the complete study: The study set out to find disease-linked TCR variants by profiling T cell receptor beta repertoires in ankylosing spondylitis patients and healthy donors. The full study cohort comprised around 25 ankylosing spondylitis patients and approximately 100 healthy donors. Peripheral blood samples were taken, and synovial fluid was additionally collected from ankylosing spondylitis patients. Paper-wide results and their limitations: Significant enrichment of the disease-linked clones was reported in matched synovial fluid samples from ankylosing spondylitis patients. A CD8+ phenotype was shown by the disease-linked clones, which were found at relatively low frequencies in peripheral blood. Blood from ankylosing spondylitis patients appeared to be characterized by a TCR beta motif made up of several highly homologous amino acid variants. Some of the motif variants had been reported before in the synovial fluid and blood of reactive arthritis patients, a finding that suggests common disease-initiation mechanisms.

The reads were generated on an Illumina HiSeq 2500. Quantitative 5'-RACE with molecular barcodes was the method used to prepare the TCR beta libraries. In the source study's methods: Disease-linked TCR variants were identified with a new computational method built on a probabilistic model of VDJ rearrangement. TCRdb passed the public sequencing reads through fastp at Q25 and MiXCR, retaining productive beta sequences. A single entry per CDR3 protein holds the most common genes and DNA from its merged rows. TCRdb assigned the V and J calls; the authors' analysis was not used. In this sample the table shows 130,000 or so distinct CDR3 sequences, 7% of which occur a single time. 12% of the sample is in the top ten clones. Including cysteine and phenylalanine, the CDR3 has 18 amino acids. Only CDR3 DNA remains: 54 bases, in frame from the first base. The germline V gene sets CDR1 to KGHDR and CDR2 to SFDVKD.

Sequencing was carried out using blood, either unsorted or a sorted T cell fraction (not recorded which). This receptor chain uses TRBV24-1 and TRBJ1-5; the D gene is not confidently resolved. This TCR came from a male donor with ankylosing spondylitis or in good health (not recorded which). The CDR3 reads as follows: CATTPLFESVPSSQPQHF. The DNA sequence is TGTGCCACCACCCCGTTGTTTGAGAGCGTTCCGAGCAGTCAGCCCCAGCATTTT.